Listed here is a single T cell receptor (beta chain). The antigen remains undetermined. Germline V lookup: CDR1 SSHAT, CDR2 FNYEAQ (reference sequence). V was clipped by 4 bases and J by 5 bases, with 21 bases between them. The CDR3 is made up of 18 amino acids. The study ran the assay at deep level. The assay was immunoSEQ multiplex PCR, and TCRdb's table has in-frame clones only and misses some. The sample holds 740,000 or so clones, around four fifths seen once. It was into CD45RA+ naive and CD45RA-negative memory subsets that the CD4+ cells were split. The sample is drawn from a study of shared clonotypes between healthy human individuals. At the level of the study: Each donor had three CD4 naive, three CD4 memory, two CD8 naive and one CD8 memory plate.

Study-wide results and limits: Clonotype sharing across a handful of donors was observed for around 5% of naive CD4 clonotypes.

The material sequenced was memory CD4+ T cells sorted from blood. Subset meaning: CD45RA-negative fraction. The J gene is TRBJ2-6, the V gene TRBV7-7, with unresolved D. This receptor was obtained from a young woman in good health. This CDR3 reads CASSCRNKCQSRANVLTF. As DNA, the CDR3 is TGTGCCAGCAGCTGCCGCAATAAGTGCCAAAGTCGGGCCAACGTCCTGACTTTC. Filled out from reference TRBV7-7 and TRBJ2-6, the complete variable domain reads GAGVSQSPRYKVTKRGQDVTLRCDPISSHATLYWYQQALGQGPEFLTYFNYEAQPDKSGLPSDRFSAERPEGSISTLTIQRTEQRDSAMYRCASSCRNKCQSRANVLTFGAGSRLTVL.